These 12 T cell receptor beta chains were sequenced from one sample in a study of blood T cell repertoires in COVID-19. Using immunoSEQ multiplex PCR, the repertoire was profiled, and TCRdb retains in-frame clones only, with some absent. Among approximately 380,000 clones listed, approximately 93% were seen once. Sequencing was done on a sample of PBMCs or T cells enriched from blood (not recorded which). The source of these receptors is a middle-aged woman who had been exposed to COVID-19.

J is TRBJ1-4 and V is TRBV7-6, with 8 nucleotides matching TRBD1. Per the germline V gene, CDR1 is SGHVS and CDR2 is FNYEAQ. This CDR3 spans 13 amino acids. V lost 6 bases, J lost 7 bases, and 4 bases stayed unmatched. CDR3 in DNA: TGTGCCAGCAGTCGACAGGGGCCTGAAAAACTGTTTTTT. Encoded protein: CASSRQGPEKLFF.

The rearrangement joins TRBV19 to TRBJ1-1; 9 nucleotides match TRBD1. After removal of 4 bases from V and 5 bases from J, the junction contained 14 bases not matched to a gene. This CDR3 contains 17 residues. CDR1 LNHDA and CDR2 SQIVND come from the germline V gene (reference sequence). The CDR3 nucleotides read TGTGCCAGTAGTACCCGACCGGGGGGACAGGGTGTGACTGAAGCTTTCTTT. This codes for CASSTRPGGQGVTEAFF.

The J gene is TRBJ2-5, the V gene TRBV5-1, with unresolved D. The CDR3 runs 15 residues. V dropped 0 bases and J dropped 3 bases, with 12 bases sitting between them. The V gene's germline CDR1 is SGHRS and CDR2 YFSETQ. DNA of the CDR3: TGCGCCAGCAGCTTGGGACTGCGGATGGAAGAGACCCAGTACTTC. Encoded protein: CASSLGLRMEETQYF.

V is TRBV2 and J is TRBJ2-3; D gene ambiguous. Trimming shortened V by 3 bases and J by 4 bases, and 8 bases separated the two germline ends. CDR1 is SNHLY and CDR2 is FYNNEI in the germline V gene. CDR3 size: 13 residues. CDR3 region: CASSEAVSDTQYF. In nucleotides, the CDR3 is TGTGCCAGCAGTGAGGCAGTTTCAGATACGCAGTATTTT.

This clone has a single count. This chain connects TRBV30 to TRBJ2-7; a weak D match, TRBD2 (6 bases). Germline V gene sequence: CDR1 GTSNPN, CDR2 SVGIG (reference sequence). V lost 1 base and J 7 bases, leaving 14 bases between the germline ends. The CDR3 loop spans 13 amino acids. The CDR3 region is CAWSAGGPGEQYF. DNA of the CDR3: TGTGCCTGGAGTGCCGGAGGGCCGGGGGAGCAGTACTTC.

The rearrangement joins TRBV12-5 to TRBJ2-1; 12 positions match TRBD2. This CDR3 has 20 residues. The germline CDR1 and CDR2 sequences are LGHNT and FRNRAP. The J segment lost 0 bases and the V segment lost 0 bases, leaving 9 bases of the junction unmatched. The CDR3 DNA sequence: TGTGCTAGTGGTTTGGTCTTATCCACTAGCGGGGGGAGCTCCTACAATGAGCAGTTCTTC. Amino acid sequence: CASGLVLSTSGGSSYNEQFF.

CDR3 amino acids: CASKRKPVVGAFF. Written as DNA, the CDR3 is TGTGCCAGCAAACGAAAGCCGGTGGTTGGAGCTTTCTTT. This rearrangement joins TRBV28 to TRBJ1-1; no firm D call. The CDR3 loop spans 13 amino acids. CDR1 is MDHEN and CDR2 is SYDVKM in the germline V gene. Trimming removed 7 bases at V and 10 bases at J, with 19 bases between.

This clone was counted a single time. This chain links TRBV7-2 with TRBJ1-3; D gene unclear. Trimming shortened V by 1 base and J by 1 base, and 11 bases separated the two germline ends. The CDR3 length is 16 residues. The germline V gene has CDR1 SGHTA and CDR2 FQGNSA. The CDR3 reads CASSLDSALSGNTIYF. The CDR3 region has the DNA TGTGCCAGCAGCTTAGACAGTGCGCTGTCTGGAAACACCATATATTTT.

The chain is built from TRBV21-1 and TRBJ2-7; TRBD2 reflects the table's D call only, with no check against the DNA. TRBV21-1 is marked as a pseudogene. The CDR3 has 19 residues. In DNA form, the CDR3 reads TGTGCCAGCAGCAATCAATCGGGGGCGGGAGGGCCGAGGGTTTACGAGCAGTACTTC. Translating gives CASSNQSGAGGPRVYEQYF.

In nucleotides, the CDR3 is TGTGCCAGCAGCTTTGGGACTGGAGATACGCAGTATTTT. It translates to CASSFGTGDTQYF. V gene TRBV7-2 combines with J gene TRBJ2-3; D is perhaps TRBD2 (6 bases). The ends were cut back, 3 bases at V and 5 bases at J, with 9 bases in the middle. Germline V gene sequence: CDR1 SGHTA, CDR2 FQGNSA. The CDR3 has 13 residues.

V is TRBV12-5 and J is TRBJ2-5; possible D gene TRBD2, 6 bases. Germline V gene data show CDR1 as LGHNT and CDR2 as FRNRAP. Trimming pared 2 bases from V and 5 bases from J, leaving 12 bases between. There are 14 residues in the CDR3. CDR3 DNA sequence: TGTGCTAGTGGTTTGAATCTAGCGCAGGAGACCCAGTACTTC. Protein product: CASGLNLAQETQYF.

CDR3 sequence: CSAFQGQGGYTF. The CDR3 bases are TGCAGCGCTTTTCAGGGGCAGGGTGGCTACACCTTC. The chain recombines TRBV29-1 with TRBJ1-2, with D possibly being TRBD1 (6 bases). The CDR3 runs to 12 residues. Between the trimmed V and J ends, which lost 7 bases and 7 bases, there was a span of 16 bases. CDR1 is SQVTM and CDR2 is ANQGSEA in the germline V gene. The full variable domain, rest sourced from reference TRBV29-1 and TRBJ1-2, is SAVISQKPSRDICQRGTSLTIQCQVDSQVTMMFWYRQQPGQSLTLIATANQGSEATYESGFVIDKFPISRPNLTFSTLTVSNMSPEDSSIYLCSAFQGQGGYTFGSGTRLTVV.